This T cell receptor beta chain emerged from a study of blood T cell repertoires in COVID-19. Per the study methods: Nucleated cell number was recorded as an estimate derived from reference gene primer amplification. TCRdb's table, derived via immunoSEQ multiplex PCR, lists solely in-frame clones and lacks some. The D gene and trimming were derived from the DNA, and the V and J assignments and clone size from that table. This table holds about 140,000 clones, 75% to 90% found once. CDR1 is SGHDT, CDR2 YYEEEE, per germline. With V trimmed by 1 base and J by 6 bases, 7 bases remained unmatched. The CDR3 sequence is 15 residues long. This clone was seen a single time.

V is TRBV5-6 and J is TRBJ2-7; 10 nucleotides match TRBD2. This clonotype was obtained from a woman between 50 and 59 years old with acute or convalescent COVID-19. The source material was peripheral blood. This CDR3 reads CASSLNPSGGGEQYF. Here the CDR3 DNA reads TGTGCCAGCAGCTTGAATCCTAGCGGGGGCGGCGAGCAGTACTTC.